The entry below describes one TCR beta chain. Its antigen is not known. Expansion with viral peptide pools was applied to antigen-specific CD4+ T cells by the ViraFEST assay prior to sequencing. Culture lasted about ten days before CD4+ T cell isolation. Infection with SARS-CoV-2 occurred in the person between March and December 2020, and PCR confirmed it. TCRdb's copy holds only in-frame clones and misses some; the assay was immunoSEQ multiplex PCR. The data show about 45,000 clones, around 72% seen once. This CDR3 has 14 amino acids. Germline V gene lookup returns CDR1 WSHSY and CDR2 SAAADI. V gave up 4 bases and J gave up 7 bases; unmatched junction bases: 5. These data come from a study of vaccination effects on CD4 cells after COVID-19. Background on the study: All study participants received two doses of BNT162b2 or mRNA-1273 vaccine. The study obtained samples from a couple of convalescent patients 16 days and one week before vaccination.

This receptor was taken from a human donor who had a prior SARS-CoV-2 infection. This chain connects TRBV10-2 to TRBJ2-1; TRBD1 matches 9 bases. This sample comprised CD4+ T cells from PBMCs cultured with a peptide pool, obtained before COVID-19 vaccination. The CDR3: CASSVDRGWNEQFF. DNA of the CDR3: TGCGCCAGCAGTGTTGACAGGGGGTGGAATGAGCAGTTCTTC.